These T cell receptor beta chains were read from a single sample in a study of shared clonotypes between healthy human individuals. Profiling relied on immunoSEQ multiplex PCR, and the TCRdb table lists in-frame clones only, not all of them. Of 2 million to 2.5 million clones detected, 80% to 95% appear once; the ten largest clones hold about 0.39%. Source material: naive CD4+ T cells from PBMCs. The receptors shown here come from a man aged 18-30 years in good health. Some clones in this sample may be carry-over from other donors' samples. Each CDR3 is given with its conserved first and last residue. A D gene is named only where the DNA matches it firmly. The size entry is marked missing in some rows and otherwise reads once, few, many or a size class.

>TRBJ1-5|TRBD1|TRBV6-1|.
CASSDRGSNQPQHF
TGTGCCAGCAGCGACAGGGGGAGCAATCAGCCCCAGCATTTT
>TRBJ2-7|.|TRBV27|.
CASSFTSSYEQYF
TGTGCCAGCAGTTTTACTAGCTCCTACGAGCAGTACTTC
>TRBJ2-3|.|TRBV5-1|.
CASRDTGTDTQYF
TGCGCCAGCAGAGACACCGGGACAGATACGCAGTATTTT
>TRBJ1-1|.|TRBV18|.
CASSPTGDVGGGTEAFF
TGTGCCAGCTCACCAACCGGGGACGTTGGGGGGGGAACTGAAGCTTTCTTT
>TRBJ1-2|TRBD1|TRBV5-1|.
CASSTGTASSYGYTF
TGCGCCAGCAGCACGGGGACAGCTAGTTCCTATGGCTACACCTTC
>TRBJ1-2|.|TRBV4-1|.
CASSQAGNYGYTF
TGCGCCAGCAGCCAAGCAGGGAACTATGGCTACACCTTC
>TRBJ2-1|TRBD2|TRBV20-1|.
CSATGTIEQFF
TGCAGTGCTACCGGGACTATTGAGCAGTTCTTC
>TRBJ1-2|TRBD1|TRBV2|once
CASRPGTAKNYGYTF
TGTGCCAGCAGGCCCGGGACAGCCAAAAACTATGGCTACACCTTC
>TRBJ1-2|.|TRBV5-1|once
CASSFGGKGYYGYTF
TGCGCCAGCAGCTTCGGAGGGAAAGGGTACTATGGCTACACCTTC
>TRBJ1-1|.|TRBV6-6|.
CASSPALGGTEAFF
TGTGCCAGCAGCCCGGCCTTAGGGGGAACTGAAGCTTTCTTT
>TRBJ2-1|TRBD2|TRBV9|.
CASSVTSGIPSSYNEQFF
TGTGCCAGCAGCGTAACTAGCGGGATTCCCAGCTCCTACAATGAGCAGTTCTTC
>TRBJ1-1|TRBD1|TRBV5-1|.
CASSLFGQGSEAFF
TGCGCCAGCAGCCTGTTTGGACAGGGGTCTGAAGCTTTCTTT
>TRBJ2-2|.|TRBV9|.
CASSDRLTRDTGELFF
TGTGCCAGCAGCGACCGCCTCACTCGGGACACCGGGGAGCTGTTTTTT
>TRBJ1-4|.|TRBV28|.
CASSFMGGPNEKLFF
TGTGCCAGCAGTTTTATGGGGGGCCCTAATGAAAAACTGTTTTTT
>TRBJ1-3|.|TRBV29-1|once
CSVGVRGSSGNTIYF
TGCAGCGTTGGGGTTCGGGGGAGCTCTGGAAACACCATATATTTT
>TRBJ1-5|.|TRBV20-1|.
CSAKGNQPQHF
TGCAGTGCTAAGGGTAATCAGCCCCAGCATTTT
>TRBJ1-2|.|TRBV4-3|.
CASSQAEVQDSGGYTF
TGCGCCAGCAGCCAAGCAGAAGTACAGGATAGTGGTGGCTACACCTTC
>TRBJ2-3|TRBD2|TRBV7-3|.
CASSLSGTSGSGDTQYF
TGTGCCAGCAGCCTCTCCGGGACTAGCGGGAGTGGAGATACGCAGTATTTT
>TRBJ2-7|TRBD1|TRBV28|.
CASSSPGQPFYEQYF
TGTGCCAGCAGCTCACCGGGACAGCCCTTCTACGAGCAGTACTTC
>TRBJ2-7|TRBD2|TRBV4-1|.
CASSQEGTRSLEQYF
TGCGCCAGCAGCCAAGAAGGGACTAGATCTCTCGAGCAGTACTTC
>TRBJ2-1|TRBD2|TRBV11-3|.
CASSSSGTAGWYEQFF
TGTGCCAGCAGCTCCAGCGGGACGGCGGGTTGGTATGAGCAGTTCTTC
>TRBJ1-5|.|TRBV21-1|.
CASSPRTGGNQPQHF
TGTGCCAGCAGCCCTCGGACAGGAGGGAATCAGCCCCAGCATTTT
>TRBJ2-2|TRBD1|TRBV7-3|.
CASSLQGANTGELFF
TGTGCCAGCAGCTTGCAGGGGGCGAACACCGGGGAGCTGTTTTTT
>TRBJ1-1|TRBD1|TRBV19|.
CASSTLQGTVVTEAFF
TGTGCCAGTAGTACCCTACAGGGGACGGTGGTGACTGAAGCTTTCTTT
>TRBJ2-1|TRBD2|TRBV28|.
CASSLPRLAGEQFF
TGTGCCAGCAGTTTACCTAGACTAGCGGGCGAGCAGTTCTTC
>TRBJ1-5|TRBD1|TRBV9|once
CASSITGGAGQPQHF
TGTGCCAGCAGCATTACAGGGGGCGCCGGTCAGCCCCAGCATTTT
>TRBJ2-4|.|TRBV10-1|.
CASSESQWGGAKNIQYF
TGCGCCAGCAGTGAGTCCCAGTGGGGTGGTGCCAAAAACATTCAGTACTTC
>TRBJ2-5|.|TRBV9|.
CASSRTTQETQYF
TGTGCCAGCAGCCGGACCACGCAAGAGACCCAGTACTTC
>TRBJ1-2|TRBD1|TRBV6-1|.
CASSATGGRSGYTF
TGTGCCAGCAGTGCCACAGGGGGCAGAAGTGGCTACACCTTC
>TRBJ1-5|.|TRBV4-1|once
CASSQGPRDTNQPQHF
TGCGCCAGCAGCCAAGGGCCCCGGGACACCAATCAGCCCCAGCATTTT
>TRBJ1-4|TRBD1|TRBV6-1|.
CASSDRGQRANEKLFF
TGTGCCAGCAGTGACAGGGGGCAGAGGGCTAATGAAAAACTGTTTTTT
>TRBJ1-2|.|TRBV18|.
CASSPTRDDYGYTF
TGTGCCAGCTCACCCACGAGGGACGACTATGGCTACACCTTC
>TRBJ2-7|TRBD1|TRBV19|.
CASSITTGEHYEQYF
TGTGCCAGTAGTATTACTACAGGGGAACACTACGAGCAGTACTTC
>TRBJ2-1|TRBD1|TRBV18|.
CASSPGQGGGNEQFF
TGTGCCAGCTCACCGGGACAGGGAGGGGGTAATGAGCAGTTCTTC
>TRBJ2-3|TRBD1|TRBV29-1|.
CSVLSRGRRGTDTQYF
TGCAGCGTTCTAAGCAGGGGGCGCAGGGGCACAGATACGCAGTATTTT
>TRBJ1-2|.|TRBV6-1|.
CASSFEYGYTF
TGTGCCAGCAGTTTTGAGTATGGCTACACCTTC
>TRBJ2-2|TRBD2|TRBV19|.
CASSPQLAGAGGELFF
TGTGCCAGTAGTCCACAGTTAGCGGGGGCGGGCGGGGAGCTGTTTTTT
>TRBJ1-4|.|TRBV6-1|.
CASSEPGPRGKLFF
TGTGCCAGCAGTGAGCCGGGACCCCGCGGAAAACTGTTTTTT
>TRBJ2-7|TRBD2|TRBV7-9|.
CASSRPGLGTYEQYF
TGTGCCAGCAGCCGACCGGGACTAGGTACCTACGAGCAGTACTTC
>TRBJ2-2|.|TRBV10-3|.
CAISAQTTYTGELFF
TGTGCCATCAGTGCACAGACCACTTATACCGGGGAGCTGTTTTTT
>TRBJ2-5|TRBD2|TRBV6-8|.
CASSWQARTSGRETQYF
TGTGCCAGCAGTTGGCAGGCCCGGACTAGCGGGCGAGAGACCCAGTACTTC
>TRBJ2-7|TRBD1|TRBV28|once
CASTQGTGYHEQYF
TGTGCCAGCACCCAGGGGACAGGGTACCACGAGCAGTACTTC
>TRBJ2-4|.|TRBV6-6|.
CASNNGGGLAKNIQYF
TGTGCCAGCAACAACGGAGGGGGTCTAGCCAAAAACATTCAGTACTTC
>TRBJ2-5|TRBD2|TRBV9|.
CASSSRGPSGREGETQYF
TGTGCCAGCAGCTCAAGGGGGCCTAGCGGGAGGGAGGGAGAGACCCAGTACTTC
>TRBJ2-1|.|TRBV28|.
CASKVGARYNEQFF
TGTGCCAGCAAGGTGGGAGCACGCTACAATGAGCAGTTCTTC
>TRBJ1-5|.|TRBV21-1|.
CASCGTHSNQPQHF
TGTGCCAGCTGCGGGACACACAGCAATCAGCCCCAGCATTTT
>TRBJ2-3|.|TRBV5-1|.
CASSLFTDTQYF
TGCGCCAGCAGCCTCTTCACAGATACGCAGTATTTT
>TRBJ2-3|TRBD2|TRBV9|.
CASSDGTSGRTDTQYF
TGTGCCAGCAGCGACGGGACTAGCGGACGCACAGATACGCAGTATTTT
>TRBJ2-3|TRBD2|TRBV11-1|once
CASSHALAGYDTQYF
TGTGCCAGCAGTCACGCACTAGCGGGATATGATACGCAGTATTTT
>TRBJ2-5|.|TRBV14|few
CASSQDLGETQYF
TGTGCCAGCAGCCAAGATCTGGGGGAGACCCAGTACTTC
>TRBJ1-3|.|TRBV9|.
CASRAGTTNTIYF
TGTGCCAGCAGGGCTGGGACAACGAACACCATATATTTT
>TRBJ2-1|.|TRBV10-2|once
CASSPGPGGGEQFF
TGCGCCAGCAGTCCAGGTCCTGGCGGCGGTGAGCAGTTCTTC
>TRBJ2-7|.|TRBV19|.
CASSRRDGSYEQYF
TGTGCCAGTAGCCGCCGGGACGGATCCTACGAGCAGTACTTC
>TRBJ2-1|.|TRBV5-1|.
CASSFGTESEQFF
TGCGCCAGCAGTTTCGGGACGGAGAGTGAGCAGTTCTTC
>TRBJ1-1|.|TRBV2|once
CASKNYRDTEAFF
TGTGCCAGCAAAAACTACAGGGACACTGAAGCTTTCTTT